The clone carrying this T cell receptor (beta chain) occurred many times. Its target is not known. Every TCR cDNA molecule bore its own unique molecular identifier. TCRdb reprocessed the 5' RACE reads via MiXCR and lists one record per CDR3 protein. The sample has roughly 7,700 distinct CDR3 sequences, 5% to 6.5% seen once. The entry originates in a study of spatial heterogeneity in lung cancer. General study points: Tumors with more nonsynonymous mutations had more expanded intratumoral alpha and beta TCRs.

Time point of the sample: sample taken at primary tumor resection. V was pared by 0 bases and J by 3 bases, with 13 bases between. The germline V gene has CDR1 SGDLS and CDR2 YYNGEE. The CDR3 covers 16 residues. This chain joins TRBV9 and TRBJ2-1, with D unresolved. The source was lung tumor tissue, collected at surgery. The sequence was collected from a male donor with early-stage non-small cell lung cancer. For the CDR3, the DNA is TGTGCCAGCAGCGTAGTTCCAGCGCCCCACTACAATGAGCAGTTCTTC. As protein: CASSVVPAPHYNEQFF.